This entry lists 17 T cell receptor beta chains sequenced from one sample in a study of cytomegalovirus exposure and HLA in healthy donors. The PCR contained 60 Vbeta and 13 Jbeta primers. Data came from immunoSEQ multiplex PCR; TCRdb stores just in-frame clones and leaves some out. The profile shows 150,000 to 200,000 clones, about 81% of them singletons. The specimen was PBMCs. These receptors were taken from a man in his forties in good health and CMV-seronegative.

The J gene is TRBJ2-7, the V gene TRBV6-1; 8 nucleotides line up with TRBD2. Per germline, CDR1 MNHNS and CDR2 SASEGT. V shed 2 bases, J shed 2 bases, and the junction held 5 bases outside the gene matches. The CDR3 runs 15 residues. CDR3 in DNA: TGTGCCAGCAGTGAATGGGGCGGGGGGACCTACGAGCAGTACTTC. Its translation: CASSEWGGGTYEQYF.

V and J are TRBV2 and TRBJ2-3; tentatively, D is TRBD2 (6 bases). The V gene's germline CDR1 is SNHLY and CDR2 FYNNEI. The CDR3 loop spans 14 amino acids. The germline V and J ends were trimmed by 2 bases and 3 bases, with 9 bases remaining between them. Here the CDR3 reads CASSESGGTDTQYF. The CDR3 coding sequence is TGTGCCAGCAGTGAATCCGGGGGAACAGATACGCAGTATTTT.

This clone has only one observation. This chain joins TRBV10-3 and TRBJ2-5, with TRBD1 identical over 7 bases. The CDR3 has 13 residues. The ends lost 6 bases at V and 0 bases at J; junction bases unmatched: 1. Germline V gene sequence: CDR1 ENHRY, CDR2 SYGVKD. The CDR3 nucleotides are TGTGCCATCAGCGACAGGGACCAAGAGACCCAGTACTTC. It yields the protein CAISDRDQETQYF.

The chain uses TRBV6-5 and TRBJ1-1; TRBD1 is a possible D gene (5 bases). V gave up 4 bases and J gave up 7 bases, with 10 bases separating them. Per germline, CDR1 MNHEY and CDR2 SVGAGI. The CDR3 has 12 amino acids. CDR3 in amino acids: CASSFRGVEAFF. The DNA of the CDR3 is TGTGCCAGCAGTTTCCGGGGGGTTGAAGCTTTCTTT.

The V and J genes are TRBV5-1 and TRBJ1-2; 11 nucleotides line up with TRBD1. The CDR3 extends over 17 amino acids. Germline trimming cut 0 bases from V and 2 bases from J; bases unmatched to any gene: 6. Germline V gene sequence: CDR1 SGHRS, CDR2 YFSETQ. The CDR3 DNA is TGCGCCAGCAGCTTGGAACCCGGGACAGGGGGAAACTATGGCTACACCTTC. Protein: CASSLEPGTGGNYGYTF.

The V gene is TRBV21-1, the J gene TRBJ2-2; the table assigns TRBD2, which was not confirmed against the DNA. TRBV21-1 is deemed a pseudogene. The CDR3 is 13 amino acids. The CDR3 DNA sequence: TGTGCCAGCCCCAAAGGCGGTACCGGGGAGCTGTTTTTT. Its protein is CASPKGGTGELFF.

V and J are TRBV15 and TRBJ2-1, with a weak D call TRBD2 (5 bases). The CDR3 has 15 residues. Trimming took off 7 bases at V and 0 bases at J, with 13 bases between the two ends. CDR1 LNHNV and CDR2 YYDKDF come from the germline V gene (reference sequence). CDR3 bases: TGTGCCACCAATCGCCTAGCCAGCTCCTACAATGAGCAGTTCTTC. Its protein is CATNRLASSYNEQFF.

For this clone: Germline and junction disagree at one end, which may indicate a read error. The chain links TRBV5-1 to TRBJ2-1; the match to TRBD1 covers 12 bases. The germline V gene has CDR1 SGHRS and CDR2 YFSETQ. The CDR3 length is 16 residues. CDR3 in amino acids: CASSFLGTGGYDEQFF. The CDR3 coding sequence is TGCGCCAGCAGCTTCCTCGGGACAGGGGGCTACGATGAGCAGTTCTTC.

V usage is TRBV28 and J usage is TRBJ1-2, with 7 bases lining up with TRBD1. V shed 1 base and J 2 bases; nucleotides not matched to a gene: 10. Germline-derived CDR1 and CDR2 are MDHEN and SYDVKM. CDR3 length equals 17 residues. The CDR3 sequence is CASSLFITEGQNYGYTF. The DNA of the CDR3 is TGTGCCAGCAGTTTATTTATTACCGAGGGACAGAACTATGGCTACACCTTC.

This clone was detected a few times. This chain connects TRBV27 to TRBJ2-7; TRBD1 aligns across 11 bases. The CDR3 spans 15 residues. Per the germline V gene, CDR1 is MNHEY and CDR2 is SMNVEV (reference sequence). Trimming took 3 bases from V and 6 from J; bases not matched to a gene: 7. CDR3 residues: CASSFLGTGGTEQYF. DNA of the CDR3: TGTGCCAGCAGTTTCCTAGGGACAGGGGGAACCGAGCAGTACTTC.

This clone has only one observation. This rearrangement joins TRBV4-3 to TRBJ2-1, with 10 bases matching TRBD2. This CDR3 is built from 16 residues. The V gene's germline CDR1 is LGHNA and CDR2 YSLEER. V shed 4 bases and J 5 bases; nucleotides not matched to a gene: 8. CDR3 DNA: TGCGCCAGCAGCCGAGAAACTAGCGGGGTTAACAATGAGCAGTTCTTC. Translation: CASSRETSGVNNEQFF.

This clone has only one observation. The chain couples TRBV28 to TRBJ2-7, with 7 bases lining up with TRBD1. In germline, CDR1 is MDHEN, CDR2 SYDVKM. J lost 2 bases, V lost 8 bases, and 9 bases had no gene match. The CDR3 runs to 14 residues. DNA for the CDR3: TGTGCCAGCCTTCAAGACAGGGCGCCCTACGAGCAGTACTTC. Protein sequence: CASLQDRAPYEQYF.

The chain employs TRBV21-1 and TRBJ2-7; the table's D call, TRBD1, was not checked against the DNA. TRBV21-1 is assigned pseudogene status. CDR3 size: 14 residues. The CDR3 nucleotides read TGTGCCAGGGAGACAGCGGACAGCTCCTACGAGCAGTACTTC. It encodes CARETADSSYEQYF.

As for this clone: Other DNA sequences from this sample encode an identical CDR3 as well. The chain uses TRBV7-9 and TRBJ2-6; maybe TRBD2 (5 bases). CDR3 length: 16 residues. V lost 5 bases, J lost 2 bases, and 13 bases lay in between. Germline CDR1 is SEHNR and CDR2 is FQNEAQ (reference sequence). The CDR3 here is CASSPPRGAGANVLTF. CDR3 in DNA: TGTGCCAGCAGCCCCCCACGGGGAGCTGGGGCCAACGTCCTGACTTTC.

V is TRBV5-1 and J is TRBJ2-3; 9 bases are a match to TRBD1. The CDR3 runs to 16 residues. Germline values: CDR1 SGHRS, CDR2 YFSETQ. V lost 3 bases to trimming and J lost 2 bases; unmatched junction nucleotides: 7. The CDR3 protein is CASSWGQGLVTDTQYF. CDR3 DNA sequence: TGCGCCAGCAGCTGGGGACAGGGTCTCGTCACAGATACGCAGTATTTT.

The chain joins TRBV19 to TRBJ2-7; possible D gene TRBD2, 5 bases. Trimming removed 5 bases at V and 7 bases at J, with 12 bases between. Per the germline V gene, CDR1 is LNHDA and CDR2 is SQIVND (reference sequence). This CDR3 contains 12 residues. This CDR3 is CASSEGRGEQYF. The CDR3 nucleotides read TGTGCCAGTAGTGAAGGACGAGGGGAGCAGTACTTC.

This chain links TRBV23-1 with TRBJ1-1; 8 bases line up with TRBD1. TRBV23-1 is given ORF status, its function remaining uncertain. V dropped 0 bases and J dropped 0; count of bases not matched to a gene: 3. This CDR3 region has 16 residues. The CDR3 region has the DNA TGCGCCAGCAGTCAATCGTGGACAGGGATGAACACTGAAGCTTTCTTT. Its protein product is CASSQSWTGMNTEAFF.